Listed below are T cell receptor beta chains from one sample, sequenced in a study of cytomegalovirus exposure and HLA in healthy donors. TCRdb keeps only in-frame clones here, not all; method: immunoSEQ multiplex PCR. Of some 330,000 clones in the sample, roughly 89% were seen once. The sequenced material came from PBMCs. These receptors were taken from a woman in her late teens or twenties in good health and CMV-seronegative. Both conserved end residues are part of each CDR3. The D gene is left open where the match is weak. Only some rows state a clone size, as once, few, many or a class for expanded clones.

CDR3 DNA,CDR3 protein,D gene,V gene,J gene,clone size
TGTGCCAGCTCACCCCCGGGGCAGGGGGCGGAACAGCCCCAGCATTTT,CASSPPGQGAEQPQHF,TRBD1,TRBV18,TRBJ1-5,.
TGCGCCAGCCAGCTAGCGTTTGGGGTTAACAATGAGCAGTTCTTC,CASQLAFGVNNEQFF,.,TRBV5-1,TRBJ2-1,.
TGCGCCAGCAGCCAAGCGGGGGTGGGAAAACTGTTTTTT,CASSQAGVGKLFF,.,TRBV4-3,TRBJ1-4,few
TGCGCCAGCAGCCTCAACAGGGGGGGCGTGAACACTGAAGCTTTCTTT,CASSLNRGGVNTEAFF,TRBD1,TRBV4-3,TRBJ1-1,.
TGTGCCAGTAGCCCGGCACTAGCGGGAGGGCTGGTTTACGAGCAGTACTTC,CASSPALAGGLVYEQYF,TRBD2,TRBV19,TRBJ2-7,.
TGTGCCAGCAGCAAAAAAGGGGCAGCCCAAGAGACCCAGTACTTC,CASSKKGAAQETQYF,.,TRBV21-1,TRBJ2-5,once
TGTGCCAGTACCCAGGGGACAGGGGGATCCTACGAGCAGTACTTC,CASTQGTGGSYEQYF,TRBD1,TRBV19,TRBJ2-7,.
TGCGCCAGCAGCTCCAGTTCTTCCTACGAGCAGTACTTC,CASSSSSSYEQYF,.,TRBV5-1,TRBJ2-7,.
TGTGCCTGGAGTGGGAGCGGGAGTCTTTGGTACAATGAGCAGTTCTTC,CAWSGSGSLWYNEQFF,TRBD2,TRBV30,TRBJ2-1,.
TGTGCCAGCAGCAAATCCGGGACTAGCGGTAGCCTAGGGCTCGGGGAGCTGTTTTTT,CASSKSGTSGSLGLGELFF,TRBD2,TRBV2,TRBJ2-2,.
TGCGCCAGCAGCCCAAGTCGGTTGTTAGACACCGGGGAGCTGTTTTTT,CASSPSRLLDTGELFF,.,TRBV4-1,TRBJ2-2,once
TGTGCCAGCAGTTTGAGGGGGTTCTACAATGAGCAGTTCTTC,CASSLRGFYNEQFF,.,TRBV27,TRBJ2-1,.
TGCGCCAGCAGCCAAAGCGGAGCGTGGACTGAAGCTTTCTTT,CASSQSGAWTEAFF,.,TRBV4-1,TRBJ1-1,.
TGTGCCAGCAACCTGGGACTACCCGGCAATGAGCAGTTCTTC,CASNLGLPGNEQFF,TRBD2,TRBV9,TRBJ2-1,.
TGTGCCAGCAGCCGACTCGGACAGGGGGGAGAGACCCAGTACTTC,CASSRLGQGGETQYF,TRBD1,TRBV9,TRBJ2-5,.
TGCAGCGTTGAAGATGAGGGGGCCGGCTATGGCTACACCTTC,CSVEDEGAGYGYTF,TRBD1,TRBV29-1,TRBJ1-2,few
TGTGCCAGCAATCCACCCACAGGGTTCGAGCAGTACTTC,CASNPPTGFEQYF,.,TRBV28,TRBJ2-7,.
TGCGCCAGCAGCTTTGGCGGGAACCAAGAGACCCAGTACTTC,CASSFGGNQETQYF,.,TRBV5-1,TRBJ2-5,.
TGTGCCAGCAGCCCAGGGATGGGCGTACAGGGAAACACCATATATTTT,CASSPGMGVQGNTIYF,.,TRBV2,TRBJ1-3,.
TGTGCCAGCAGTTCTCCGGGACAGGGTAACTATGGCTACACCTTC,CASSSPGQGNYGYTF,TRBD1,TRBV27,TRBJ1-2,.
TGTGCCAGCACCCCAAGGGGGACAGCTAATGAAAAACTGTTTTTT,CASTPRGTANEKLFF,TRBD1,TRBV28,TRBJ1-4,.
TGCAGTGCAAAGGGGGATACGCAGTATTTT,CSAKGDTQYF,.,TRBV20-1,TRBJ2-3,.
TGTGCCAGCAGCGTCGGGACTAGCGGGATATACATCCCCAGCAATGAGCAGTTCTTC,CASSVGTSGIYIPSNEQFF,TRBD2,TRBV9,TRBJ2-1,.
TGTGCCAGCAGCTCTAGGACAGGGGATAGCAATCAGCCCCAGCATTTT,CASSSRTGDSNQPQHF,TRBD1,TRBV6-6,TRBJ1-5,.